The source of this TCR beta chain is a study of blood T cell repertoires in COVID-19. About the research overall: Both acute and convalescent COVID-19 samples were obtained from the United States, Italy and Spain. PBMCs, B-cell-depleted T cells, or T cells were the source of the cDNA or gDNA that made up the material.

The CDR3 extends over 13 amino acids. Germline V lookup: CDR1 SGHRS, CDR2 YFSETQ. Trimming stripped 4 bases from V and 0 bases from J, with 8 bases between. In the source study's methods: Reference gene primers were amplified, and this amplification served to estimate nucleated cell counts. Measured with immunoSEQ multiplex PCR; TCRdb has only the in-frame clones, and not every one. That table furnishes V, J and clone size, whereas the DNA furnished D and trimming. The repertoire holds hundreds of thousands of clones, with around 87% as singletons. This receptor was identified in a woman aged 40 to 49 who had recovered from COVID-19. Material for sequencing was peripheral blood. The V gene is TRBV5-1, the J gene TRBJ2-7; tentative D call: TRBD1 (5 bases). The CDR3 DNA reads as TGCGCCAGCAGCCCGGACACCTCCTACGAGCAGTACTTC. Translated: CASSPDTSYEQYF. The variable domain in full, completed from reference TRBV5-1 and TRBJ2-7, reads KAGVTQTPRYLIKTRGQQVTLSCSPISGHRSVSWYQQTPGQGLQFLFEYFSETQRNKGNFPGRFSGRQFSNSRSEMNVSTLELGDSALYLCASSPDTSYEQYFGPGTRLTVT.